What follows are 30 T cell receptor beta chains derived from one specimen sequenced in a study of T-cell reconstitution after alpha-beta-depleted transplantation in children. Preparation of the TCRbeta library involved a method that used unique molecular identifiers. TCRdb called the PCR reads again in MiXCR, with one record for every CDR3 protein. The sample lists some 140,000 distinct CDR3 sequences; more than 9.5% were seen once. This specimen consisted of PBMCs, mostly from graft donor cells, obtained 180 days after TCRalphabeta/CD19-depleted stem cell transplant. The origin of the receptors is a girl less than two years old who had a stem cell transplant for combined immunodeficiency, so the T cells may come from the graft donor.

V is TRBV12-3 or TRBV12-4 and J is TRBJ1-3, with 9 bases matching TRBD1. V lost 6 bases, J lost 3 bases, and 6 bases stayed unmatched. The CDR3 extends over 15 amino acids. In DNA, the CDR3 is TGTGCCAGCAGCCCGACAGGGGGAAATGGAAACACCATATATTTT. Its translation is CASSPTGGNGNTIYF.

This clonotype was counted a few times. The chain has TRBV7-8 and TRBJ2-1, with D maybe TRBD2 (7 bases). Trimming removed 1 base at V and 0 bases at J, with 13 bases between. The CDR3 spans 17 residues. CDR1 and CDR2 from the germline V gene are SGHVS and FQNEAQ. Here the CDR3 DNA reads TGTGCCAGCAGCTTAGATGGAGCGGGACACTCCTACAATGAGCAGTTCTTC. Amino acids: CASSLDGAGHSYNEQFF.

This chain uses TRBV24-1 with TRBJ2-7, with a weak D call TRBD1 (6 bases). Trimming cost V 4 bases and J 1 base, with 10 bases left between them. The CDR3 runs 14 residues. Germline values: CDR1 KGHDR, CDR2 SFDVKD. The CDR3 here is CATSDHGTSYEQYF. The CDR3 region has the DNA TGTGCCACCAGTGACCACGGGACATCCTACGAGCAGTACTTC.

The chain recombines TRBV23-1 with TRBJ1-5; no reliable D call. TRBV23-1 is placed among ORFs of uncertain function. V lost 8 bases to trimming and J lost 6 bases, with 5 bases between them. The CDR3 loop spans 10 amino acids. The CDR3 coding sequence is TGCGCCAGCGAAGGTCAGCCCCAGCATTTT. The encoded protein is CASEGQPQHF.

This clonotype was counted a few times. In DNA form, the CDR3 reads TGTGCCAGCACCCTACATAGGGACAGGGGCAATCAGCCCCAGCATTTT. Amino acid sequence: CASTLHRDRGNQPQHF. The chain couples TRBV12-3 or TRBV12-4 to TRBJ1-5, with 9 bases identical to TRBD1. The CDR3 consists of 16 residues. The V and J ends lost 7 bases and 2 bases, in that order; junction bases with no gene match: 9.

This clonotype showed up many times. The rearrangement uses TRBV6-5 and TRBJ2-1, with a tentative D call TRBD1 (6 bases). The germline gives CDR1 MNHEY, CDR2 SVGAGI. The CDR3 extends over 15 amino acids. Trimming stripped 3 bases from V and 3 bases from J, with 12 bases between. The chain's CDR3 is CASSYGGVHYNEQFF. In DNA form, the CDR3 reads TGTGCCAGCAGTTATGGGGGCGTCCACTACAATGAGCAGTTCTTC.

The chain is built from TRBV27 and TRBJ1-2; D possibly corresponds to TRBD1 (5 bases). The V gene's germline CDR1 is MNHEY and CDR2 SMNVEV (reference sequence). This CDR3 has 14 amino acids. The V gene lost 2 bases and the J gene lost 6 bases, with 13 bases spanning the gap. The CDR3 region is CASSLARVTNGYTF. CDR3 DNA: TGTGCCAGCAGTTTAGCCAGGGTGACAAATGGCTACACCTTC.

This clonotype has more than one count but fewer than ten. CDR3 loop: CSARTGTETQYF. The CDR3 DNA reads as TGCAGTGCCAGAACAGGGACAGAGACCCAGTACTTC. The gene calls are TRBV20-1 and TRBJ2-5, with TRBD1 as a possible D gene (6 bases). Germline V gene sequence: CDR1 DFQATT, CDR2 SNEGSKA (reference sequence). Trimming cost V 6 bases and J 4 bases, with 12 bases left between them. The CDR3 is made up of 12 amino acids.

In regard to this clonotype: One end of the junction fails to match germline, which may point to a read error. This chain links TRBV20-1 with TRBJ1-1; unclear D gene. The germline V gene encodes CDR1 DFQATT and CDR2 SNEGSKA (reference sequence). The CDR3 has 14 amino acids. CDR3: CSGRDLRINTEAFF. In nucleotides, the CDR3 is TGCAGTGGTAGAGATCTACGGATAAACACTGAAGCTTTCTTT.

This clonotype was seen a handful of times. This sequence joins TRBV29-1 and TRBJ2-5; D may be TRBD2 (6 bases). The CDR3 is 19 amino acids. CDR1 is SQVTM and CDR2 is ANQGSEA in the germline V gene. V lost 0 bases and J lost 2, with 25 bases in between. The CDR3 region has the DNA TGCAGCGTTGAAGATCCTGCGTTCAAGTTCAGGAGCGGGCAAGAGACCCAGTACTTC. It yields the protein CSVEDPAFKFRSGQETQYF.

This clonotype was counted between two and nine times. The chain couples TRBV20-1 to TRBJ1-6, with a weak D call TRBD1 (6 bases). This CDR3 is built from 16 residues. Germline V gives CDR1 DFQATT, CDR2 SNEGSKA (reference sequence). Trimming removed 2 bases from V and 7 bases from J, with 18 bases in between. CDR3 coding DNA: TGCAGTGCTAGACCAACAGGGCGCGACGGGAATTCACCCCTCCACTTT. Encoded protein: CSARPTGRDGNSPLHF.

This clonotype was detected a few times. The chain employs TRBV5-1 and TRBJ2-3; TRBD1 aligns across 7 bases. Germline V gene data show CDR1 as SGHRS and CDR2 as YFSETQ. The CDR3 extends over 15 amino acids. Losses at the gene ends were 5 bases for V and 0 bases for J; bases not matched to a gene: 6. This chain's CDR3 is CASRPGQLSTDTQYF. The CDR3 coding sequence is TGCGCCAGCAGGCCGGGACAGCTTAGCACAGATACGCAGTATTTT.

The CDR3 spells CASSLFLGYEQYF. The CDR3 DNA is TGCGCCAGCAGCTTATTTCTCGGTTACGAGCAGTACTTC. This chain uses TRBV5-1 with TRBJ2-7; the D is unclear. CDR3 length: 13 residues. V lost 2 bases to trimming and J lost 4 bases, with 10 bases between them. Germline V lookup: CDR1 SGHRS, CDR2 YFSETQ.

The chain couples TRBV18 to TRBJ1-6, with D perhaps TRBD1 (6 bases). The V end was cut by 2 bases, the J end by 7 bases, with 9 bases between. Germline CDR1 and CDR2: KGHSH and LQKENI. The CDR3 covers 14 residues. CDR3 sequence: CASSPLDRNSPLHF. CDR3 DNA: TGTGCCAGCTCACCATTGGACAGAAATTCACCCCTCCACTTT. Variable domain in full (rest from reference TRBV18 and TRBJ1-6): NAGVMQNPRHLVRRRGQEARLRCSPMKGHSHVYWYRQLPEEGLKFMVYLQKENIIDESGMPKERFSAEFPKEGPSILRIQQVVRGDSAAYFCASSPLDRNSPLHFGNGTRLTVT.

This clonotype occurred a few times. The CDR3 reads CASSQERVVNIQYF. The CDR3 nucleotides are TGCGCCAGCAGCCAAGAACGGGTGGTGAACATTCAGTACTTC. The chain links TRBV4-3 to TRBJ2-4; D uncertain. The germline CDR1 and CDR2 sequences are LGHNA and YSLEER. V gave up 0 bases and J gave up 7 bases, with 10 bases separating them. CDR3 length: 14 amino acids.

The rearrangement links TRBV20-1 to TRBJ2-5; weak D call: TRBD1 (5 bases). The V gene lost 6 bases and the J gene lost 1 base, with 15 bases spanning the gap. Looked up from germline, CDR1 is DFQATT and CDR2 is SNEGSKA (reference sequence). The CDR3 is 14 amino acids. CDR3 sequence: CSAKGQLGQETQYF. CDR3 sequence (DNA): TGCAGTGCGAAAGGACAACTCGGCCAAGAGACCCAGTACTTC.

The V and J genes are TRBV7-3 and TRBJ2-7; 8 bases are a match to TRBD2. Germline CDR1 and CDR2: SGHTA and FQGTGA. V shed 5 bases and J 7 bases; nucleotides not matched to a gene: 7. The CDR3 spans 13 residues. In nucleotides, the CDR3 is TGTGCCAGCAGCCTCGGGAGGGCAAATGAGCAGTACTTC. This gives the protein CASSLGRANEQYF.

The chain carries TRBV7-8 and TRBJ2-5; D is ambiguous. The germline gives CDR1 SGHVS, CDR2 FQNEAQ. This CDR3 comprises 15 residues. V shed 1 base and J shed 1 base, with 10 bases lying between them. CDR3 region: CASSLGRLVQETQYF. CDR3 sequence (DNA): TGTGCCAGCAGCTTAGGGCGGCTAGTCCAAGAGACCCAGTACTTC.

The rearrangement links TRBV5-1 to TRBJ1-1, with 8 bases that match TRBD1. The junction had 3 bases not matched to a gene; V was cut back by 4 bases and J by 4 bases. Germline CDR1 SGHRS, CDR2 YFSETQ. The CDR3 length is 13 residues. The CDR3, as DNA: TGCGCCAGCAGCGAGACAGGGGCCACTGAAGCTTTCTTT. This encodes CASSETGATEAFF.

This clonotype was recorded many times. The V call is TRBV7-2, the J call TRBJ2-7; D not certain. The CDR3 sequence is 13 residues long. V lost 1 base and J 4 bases, leaving 8 bases between the germline ends. Looked up from germline, CDR1 is SGHTA and CDR2 is FQGNSA. CDR3 region: CASSLVEIYEQYF. The CDR3 nucleotides are TGTGCCAGCAGCTTAGTGGAGATTTACGAGCAGTACTTC.

This clonotype was seen a few times. V gene TRBV7-2 combines with J gene TRBJ1-1, with D perhaps TRBD1 (5 bases). Trimming stripped 2 bases from V and 0 bases from J, with 13 bases between. The CDR3 is made up of 16 amino acids. Germline loops: CDR1 SGHTA, CDR2 FQGNSA. CDR3 sequence: CASSLNGGGMNTEAFF. The CDR3 DNA reads TGTGCCAGCAGCTTAAATGGGGGGGGGATGAACACTGAAGCTTTCTTT.

DNA for the CDR3: TGTGCCAGCCATAGGGGGAGAGGGACTGAAGCTTTCTTT. The encoded protein is CASHRGRGTEAFF. The chain is built from TRBV6-2 or TRBV6-3 and TRBJ1-1, with a tentative D call TRBD1 (6 bases). The CDR3 spans 13 residues. Germline values: CDR1 MNHEY, CDR2 SVGEGT. V gave up 8 bases and J gave up 5 bases, with 15 bases separating them.

This chain joins TRBV30 and TRBJ2-2, with D hard to call. The CDR3 is made up of 11 amino acids. CDR1 GTSNPN and CDR2 SVGIG come from the germline V gene (reference sequence). The V end was cut by 0 bases, the J end by 7 bases, with 3 bases between. In nucleotides, the CDR3 is TGTGCCTGGAGTGTTATCGGGGAGCTGTTTTTT. Protein product: CAWSVIGELFF.

The chain joins TRBV5-1 to TRBJ2-6; possible D gene TRBD1, 6 bases. Per the germline V gene, CDR1 is SGHRS and CDR2 is YFSETQ. V shed 2 bases and J shed 4 bases, with 10 bases lying between them. CDR3 length: 15 residues. This CDR3 is CASSLQGSGANVLTF. The CDR3 nucleotides read TGCGCCAGCAGCTTACAGGGTTCCGGGGCCAACGTCCTGACTTTC.

In its sample, this clonotype was seen many times. The chain carries TRBV7-2 and TRBJ2-3; tentatively, D is TRBD1 (5 bases). V dropped 1 base and J dropped 9 bases, with 17 bases sitting between them. CDR1 is SGHTA and CDR2 is FQGNSA in the germline V gene. The CDR3 is 15 residues long. CDR3 bases: TGTGCCAGCAGCTTAGAAGTGGGGCTTACAGTAACGCAGTATTTT. Protein product: CASSLEVGLTVTQYF.

This clonotype was observed a few times. The genes are TRBV5-1 and TRBJ2-1, with 8 positions matching TRBD2. With V trimmed by 2 bases and J by 6 bases, 10 bases remained unmatched. This CDR3 comprises 16 residues. Germline V lookup: CDR1 SGHRS, CDR2 YFSETQ. For the CDR3, the DNA is TGCGCCAGCAGCTTATTTGGGCTAGCGGGTGTCAATGAGCAGTTCTTC. Encoded protein: CASSLFGLAGVNEQFF.

This clonotype has just a few counts. The genes are TRBV5-5 and TRBJ2-5, with 8 nucleotides matching TRBD2. Per germline, CDR1 SGHKS and CDR2 YYEKEE (reference sequence). This CDR3 is 18 amino acids long. Trimming cost V 0 bases and J 4 bases; bases outside gene matches: 14. CDR3 in amino acids: CASSLGRLSGSVRETQYF. CDR3 sequence (DNA): TGTGCCAGCAGCTTGGGGCGGCTGAGCGGGAGCGTTCGAGAGACCCAGTACTTC.

V is TRBV2 and J is TRBJ2-1, with a weak D call TRBD1 (6 bases). The germline V and J ends were trimmed by 7 bases and 4 bases, with 11 bases remaining between them. Germline CDR1 reads SNHLY; CDR2 reads FYNNEI. The CDR3 is made up of 13 amino acids. CDR3 nucleotide sequence: TGTGCCAGCACGCAGGGGCCTTACAATGAGCAGTTCTTC. Protein: CASTQGPYNEQFF.

The chain links TRBV28 to TRBJ1-5, with D perhaps matching TRBD1 (5 bases). The CDR3 loop spans 15 amino acids. Germline lookup yields CDR1 MDHEN and CDR2 SYDVKM. V was trimmed by 8 bases and J by 4 bases, leaving 18 bases between them. The CDR3 DNA sequence: TGTGCCAGCGGCCCCCCGGGACCGAAAAATCAGCCCCAGCATTTT. This encodes CASGPPGPKNQPQHF.

This clonotype was detected only a few times. The CDR3 DNA reads TGCGCCAGCCGGACAGGAGCCCATTCAATCAATGAGCAGTTCTTC. It yields the protein CASRTGAHSINEQFF. This chain connects TRBV4-3 to TRBJ2-1; 7 bases are shared with TRBD1. The CDR3 totals 15 residues. V shed 8 bases, J shed 6 bases, and the junction held 13 bases outside the gene matches. The germline gives CDR1 LGHNA, CDR2 YSLEER.